One sample yielded the 6 T cell receptor beta chains listed below, sequenced in a study of response to subunit inactivated influenza vaccine. TCRdb called the RT-PCR reads again in MiXCR, with one record for every CDR3 protein. The table has 150,000 to 200,000 distinct CDR3 sequences, about 9% seen once; the top ten hold about 11%. The material was non-naive T cells sorted from PBMCs, obtained on the day of vaccination. These receptors were collected from a middle-aged man who received an inactivated influenza vaccine.

The rearrangement links TRBV6-5 to TRBJ2-7, with TRBD1 identical over 9 bases. The CDR3 has 15 amino acids. The trim removed 4 bases at V and 2 bases at J, leaving 6 bases unmatched. Germline CDR1 and CDR2: MNHEY and SVGAGI. CDR3 region: CASSSPGQGAYEQYF. The CDR3 nucleotides are TGTGCCAGCAGTTCCCCGGGACAGGGAGCCTACGAGCAGTACTTC.

This clonotype was seen a few times. The CDR3 DNA follows: TGTGCCAGCAGCCGATGGGGGGAAGAGACCCAGTACTTC. It translates to CASSRWGEETQYF. The chain uses TRBV3-1 and TRBJ2-5, with a weak D call TRBD2 (6 bases). V was pared by 4 bases and J by 3 bases, with 9 bases between. Germline CDR1 and CDR2: LGHDT and YNNKEL (reference sequence). The CDR3 sequence is 13 residues long.

This chain joins TRBV5-5 and TRBJ1-5; tentatively, D is TRBD1 (6 bases). The CDR3 covers 16 residues. The V gene's germline CDR1 is SGHKS and CDR2 YYEKEE (reference sequence). The V end lost 5 bases, the J end lost 1 base, and 16 bases lay between the germline ends. CDR3 residues: CASSYRAGDSNQPQHF. For the CDR3, the DNA is TGTGCCAGCAGTTATAGGGCAGGGGACAGCAATCAGCCCCAGCATTTT.

This clonotype was seen a handful of times. CDR3 nucleotide sequence: TGCGCCAGTAGGACGGGAGCAGATACGCAGTATTTT. It encodes CASRTGADTQYF. The V and J genes are TRBV10-2 and TRBJ2-3; TRBD2 might be the D (6 bases). The germline V and J ends were trimmed by 9 bases and 4 bases, with 11 bases remaining between them. Germline CDR1 WSHSY, CDR2 SAAADI. This CDR3 comprises 12 residues.

This clonotype was recorded a few times. The chain is built from TRBV7-9 and TRBJ2-7, with D perhaps TRBD1 (6 bases). Germline CDR1 is SEHNR and CDR2 is FQNEAQ (reference sequence). The CDR3 covers 13 residues. Trimming left V 4 bases short and J 3 bases short, with 10 bases between. The CDR3 is CASSSGQIYEQYF. CDR3 nucleotides: TGTGCCAGCAGCTCAGGACAGATCTACGAGCAGTACTTC.

In regard to this clonotype: Being one base from a much bigger clone, this may be a read error. The chain couples TRBV20-1 to TRBJ2-1; no definite D call. The CDR3 extends over 12 amino acids. Germline CDR1 is DFQATT and CDR2 is SNEGSKA (reference sequence). CDR3 sequence (DNA): TGCAGTGCTAGAGAGCGGTACAATGAGCACTTCTTC. It specifies CSARERYNEHFF.